What follows are 30 T cell receptor beta chains derived from one specimen sequenced in a study of shared clonotypes between healthy human individuals. Using immunoSEQ multiplex PCR, the repertoire was profiled, and TCRdb retains in-frame clones only, with some absent. The table has some 2,000,000 clones, approximately 94% seen once; the top ten hold about 1.1%. Terminally differentiated effector memory CD45RA+ cells were excluded from the naive CD8 cells, which were CD45RO-negative and positively selected for CCR7. Sequencing was done on a sample of naive CD8+ T cells sorted from blood. The receptors were gathered from a man younger than 35 in good health.

The J gene is TRBJ1-1, the V gene TRBV5-1; 7 positions agree with TRBD1. The ends lost 2 bases at V and 4 bases at J; junction bases unmatched: 8. Per the germline V gene, CDR1 is SGHRS and CDR2 is YFSETQ. This CDR3 spans 15 amino acids. The CDR3 DNA follows: TGCGCCAGCAGCTTTTCAGCCGGGACAGTCACTGAAGCTTTCTTT. This encodes CASSFSAGTVTEAFF. The full variable domain, its missing parts supplied by reference TRBV5-1 and TRBJ1-1, is KAGVTQTPRYLIKTRGQQVTLSCSPISGHRSVSWYQQTPGQGLQFLFEYFSETQRNKGNFPGRFSGRQFSNSRSEMNVSTLELGDSALYLCASSFSAGTVTEAFFGQGTRLTVV.

The chain combines TRBV10-1 with TRBJ2-7; 7 bases are a match to TRBD1. The junction had 9 bases not matched to a gene; V was cut back by 4 bases and J by 6 bases. CDR1 and CDR2 (germline): WNHNN, SYGVQD (reference sequence). The CDR3 runs to 14 residues. The chain's CDR3 is CASSAPGGSGEQYF. DNA for the CDR3: TGCGCCAGCAGTGCCCCAGGGGGTTCGGGCGAGCAGTACTTC.

In the case of this clone: The sample has other DNA sequences that encode this CDR3 too. The rearrangement uses TRBV4-3 and TRBJ2-7; 7 nucleotides match TRBD2. The CDR3 is 15 amino acids. CDR1 and CDR2 (germline): LGHNA, YSLEER. Unmatched junction bases numbered 6, after V lost 4 bases and J lost 0 bases. The CDR3 spells CASSPSASGSYEQYF. In DNA, the CDR3 is TGCGCCAGCAGCCCCAGTGCTAGCGGCTCCTACGAGCAGTACTTC.

V gene TRBV7-9 combines with J gene TRBJ2-3; 10 bases line up with TRBD2. The CDR3 totals 15 residues. Germline assignment: CDR1 SEHNR and CDR2 FQNEAQ (reference sequence). The trim removed 11 bases at V and 0 bases at J, leaving 8 bases unmatched. The CDR3 loop is CAGEGTSESTDTQYF. Here the CDR3 DNA reads TGTGCCGGAGAGGGGACTAGCGAGAGCACAGATACGCAGTATTTT.

This sequence joins TRBV27 and TRBJ2-7; the match to TRBD2 covers 7 bases. CDR3 length: 15 residues. V was pared by 6 bases and J by 7 bases, with 15 bases of the junction left unmatched. Germline CDR1 is MNHEY and CDR2 is SMNVEV (reference sequence). CDR3 nucleotide sequence: TGTGCCAGCAGCGCAGGGACGTCGGTGGGGGGGGAGCAGTACTTC. It translates to CASSAGTSVGGEQYF.

DNA for the CDR3: TGTGCCAGCAGCCAAGACTTTTCGTTTGCCAGGGAGGATTCACCCCTCCACTTT. Its protein is CASSQDFSFAREDSPLHF. V is TRBV4-2 and J is TRBJ1-6; possibly TRBD1 for D (5 bases). Trimming shortened V by 0 bases and J by 8 bases, and 20 bases separated the two germline ends. CDR1 is LGHNA, CDR2 YNFKEQ, per germline. This CDR3 contains 18 residues.

The rearrangement uses TRBV4-3 and TRBJ2-7, with D possibly being TRBD2 (6 bases). Between the trimmed V and J ends, which lost 0 bases and 2 bases, there was a span of 14 bases. CDR3 length: 16 amino acids. Germline loops: CDR1 LGHNA, CDR2 YSLEER. For the CDR3, the DNA is TGCGCCAGCAGCCAAGATAAGGCGGGATTCCCCTACGAGCAGTACTTC. Amino acids: CASSQDKAGFPYEQYF.

The chain is built from TRBV4-1 and TRBJ2-1; D gene unclear. The V end lost 3 bases, the J end lost 8 bases, and 8 bases lay between the germline ends. CDR1 MGHRA and CDR2 YSYEKL come from the germline V gene. The CDR3 is 12 residues long. This chain's CDR3 is CASSHTTDEQFF. The CDR3 nucleotides are TGCGCCAGCAGCCACACGACTGATGAGCAGTTCTTC.

V usage is TRBV29-1 and J usage is TRBJ1-4, with 8 positions matching TRBD1. V lost 4 bases to trimming and J lost 0 bases; unmatched junction nucleotides: 4. The CDR3 covers 15 residues. Germline CDR1 and CDR2: SQVTM and ANQGSEA. CDR3: CSVGGQVATNEKLFF. The CDR3 DNA follows: TGCAGCGTTGGGGGACAGGTTGCAACTAATGAAAAACTGTTTTTT. The full variable domain, with the rest looked up from reference TRBV29-1 and TRBJ1-4, is SAVISQKPSRDICQRGTSLTIQCQVDSQVTMMFWYRQQPGQSLTLIATANQGSEATYESGFVIDKFPISRPNLTFSTLTVSNMSPEDSSIYLCSVGGQVATNEKLFFGSGTQLSVL.

CDR3 DNA sequence: TGCAGCGTTGACAAGGCGCTTGAAGCTTTCTTT. Residues: CSVDKALEAFF. The rearrangement joins TRBV29-1 to TRBJ1-1; no reliable D call. With 3 bases removed from V and 7 bases from J, the gap between germline ends came to 9 bases. The CDR3 sequence is 11 residues long. The germline gives CDR1 SQVTM, CDR2 ANQGSEA.

V gene TRBV5-1 combines with J gene TRBJ1-1; D might be TRBD1 (6 bases). The CDR3 loop spans 13 amino acids. Between the trimmed V and J ends, which lost 7 bases and 4 bases, there was a span of 14 bases. The germline V gene has CDR1 SGHRS and CDR2 YFSETQ. CDR3 sequence reads: CASAGRGPTEAFF. The CDR3 DNA reads as TGCGCCAGCGCCGGACGGGGGCCCACTGAAGCTTTCTTT. The full variable domain, in which reference TRBV5-1 and TRBJ1-1 provide the parts outside the CDR3, is KAGVTQTPRYLIKTRGQQVTLSCSPISGHRSVSWYQQTPGQGLQFLFEYFSETQRNKGNFPGRFSGRQFSNSRSEMNVSTLELGDSALYLCASAGRGPTEAFFGQGTRLTVV.

V and J are TRBV2 and TRBJ2-5, with D perhaps TRBD1 or TRBD2 (5 bases each). Trimming took 8 bases from V and 5 from J, leaving 18 bases between them. The CDR3 sequence is 14 residues long. Germline assignment: CDR1 SNHLY and CDR2 FYNNEI. The CDR3 nucleotides are TGTGCCAGCGCGCTGGGGGACGCAAGGGAGACCCAGTACTTC. Amino acid sequence: CASALGDARETQYF. Full variable domain (missing parts from reference TRBV2 and TRBJ2-5): EPEVTQTPSHQVTQMGQEVILRCVPISNHLYFYWYRQILGQKVEFLVSFYNNEISEKSEIFDDQFSVERPDGSNFTLKIRSTKLEDSAMYFCASALGDARETQYFGPGTRLLVL.

This sequence joins TRBV27 and TRBJ2-2; a possible D gene is TRBD1 (6 bases). Trimming left V 0 bases short and J 6 bases short, with 11 bases between. CDR3 length equals 15 residues. The V gene's germline CDR1 is MNHEY and CDR2 SMNVEV (reference sequence). The CDR3 coding sequence is TGTGCCAGCAGTTTATCGTTCGAGGGGGCCGGGGAGCTGTTTTTT. This encodes CASSLSFEGAGELFF.

The CDR3 loop reads CASSLRTGGFSPGGYTF. CDR3 in DNA: TGTGCCAGCAGTTTAAGGACAGGGGGCTTTAGCCCGGGGGGCTACACCTTC. The chain carries TRBV27 and TRBJ1-2; 11 bases align to TRBD1. CDR3 length equals 17 residues. In germline, CDR1 is MNHEY, CDR2 SMNVEV (reference sequence). V trimming: 2 bases; J trimming: 8 bases; junction bases outside the gene matches: 13.

A note on this clone: Additional DNA sequences in this sample encode the identical CDR3. This chain joins TRBV19 and TRBJ1-2, with a tentative D call TRBD1 (5 bases). The V end was cut by 8 bases, the J end by 4 bases, with 11 bases between. This CDR3 has 12 residues. Germline CDR1 reads LNHDA; CDR2 reads SQIVND (reference sequence). The CDR3 sequence: CASSRDGYGYTF. The CDR3 nucleotides read TGTGCCAGTTCTCGGGACGGCTATGGCTACACCTTC.

The chain employs TRBV5-6 and TRBJ2-7, with 7 bases matching TRBD2. Looked up from germline, CDR1 is SGHDT and CDR2 is YYEEEE. Trimming at V came to 4 bases and at J to 4 bases, leaving 8 bases not matched to a gene. There are 14 residues in the CDR3. DNA of the CDR3: TGTGCCAGCAGCCCCCAGGGAGGGCCATACGAGCAGTACTTC. Protein sequence: CASSPQGGPYEQYF.

The chain joins TRBV5-1 to TRBJ2-7, with D unclear. The germline V gene has CDR1 SGHRS and CDR2 YFSETQ. V lost 3 bases, J lost 4 bases, and 14 bases lay in between. The CDR3 is 14 amino acids. CDR3 residues: CASSSYTGKYEQYF. Here the CDR3 DNA reads TGCGCCAGCAGCTCTTACACCGGCAAGTACGAGCAGTACTTC.

On this clone itself: In the same sample, other DNA sequences code for this CDR3. V and J are TRBV27 and TRBJ2-7; 8 bases map to TRBD1. With 2 bases clipped from V and 0 bases from J, the junction kept 6 bases outside the gene matches. This CDR3 comprises 16 residues. The germline gives CDR1 MNHEY, CDR2 SMNVEV (reference sequence). In nucleotides, the CDR3 is TGTGCCAGCAGTTTAATCGGGACAGGCAGCTCCTACGAGCAGTACTTC. Translated: CASSLIGTGSSYEQYF.

V gene TRBV7-9 combines with J gene TRBJ1-6; 11 bases fit TRBD1. V dropped 1 base and J dropped 7; count of bases not matched to a gene: 6. The CDR3 covers 17 residues. In germline, CDR1 is SEHNR, CDR2 FQNEAQ (reference sequence). The DNA of the CDR3 is TGTGCCAGCAGCTTAGATTTGGACAGGGGGCTCAATTCACCCCTCCACTTT. It codes for CASSLDLDRGLNSPLHF. The entire variable domain, with the rest obtained from reference TRBV7-9 and TRBJ1-6, is as follows: DTGVSQNPRHKITKRGQNVTFRCDPISEHNRLYWYRQTLGQGPEFLTYFQNEAQLEKSRLLSDRFSAERPKGSFSTLEIQRTEQGDSAMYLCASSLDLDRGLNSPLHFGNGTRLTVT.

The genes are TRBV11-2 and TRBJ1-3, with TRBD1 matching over 9 bases. With V trimmed by 5 bases and J by 7 bases, 9 bases remained unmatched. Germline CDR1 and CDR2: SGHAT and FQNNGV. The CDR3 has 15 amino acids. CDR3 protein: CASSETTGGINTIYF. DNA of the CDR3: TGTGCCAGCAGCGAGACAACAGGGGGCATTAACACCATATATTTT.

The chain has TRBV27 and TRBJ2-7; 10 nucleotides align to TRBD1. Per germline, CDR1 MNHEY and CDR2 SMNVEV (reference sequence). The CDR3 sequence is 16 residues long. V dropped 0 bases and J dropped 5; count of bases not matched to a gene: 7. CDR3 nucleotide sequence: TGTGCCAGCAGTTTATCCCTCGGGACAGGGGACCACGAGCAGTACTTC. Amino acids: CASSLSLGTGDHEQYF.

This clone was recorded once. This chain links TRBV6-1 with TRBJ1-2, with TRBD1 matching over 12 bases. This CDR3 comprises 19 residues. The germline V gene encodes CDR1 MNHNS and CDR2 SASEGT. The J segment lost 5 bases and the V segment lost 4 bases, leaving 17 bases of the junction unmatched. CDR3 sequence: CASSGLWDRGPLTWYGYTF. The CDR3 DNA reads TGTGCCAGCAGTGGATTATGGGACAGGGGGCCACTAACTTGGTATGGCTACACCTTC.

This clone was counted a single time. CDR3 bases: TGTGCCAGCAGTTTCGGGATCTACACCGGGGAGCTGTTTTTT. This codes for CASSFGIYTGELFF. The rearrangement joins TRBV28 to TRBJ2-2; TRBD2 is a possible D gene (5 bases). With 3 bases removed from V and 3 bases from J, the gap between germline ends came to 8 bases. Per the germline V gene, CDR1 is MDHEN and CDR2 is SYDVKM. This CDR3 spans 14 amino acids.

This sequence joins TRBV4-1 and TRBJ1-1; 8 bases match TRBD1. This CDR3 comprises 14 residues. CDR1 MGHRA and CDR2 YSYEKL come from the germline V gene. J gave up 3 bases and V 1 base, and 1 base lay outside the gene matches. CDR3 sequence reads: CASSQARGHTEAFF. The CDR3 nucleotides read TGCGCCAGCAGCCAAGCCAGGGGGCACACTGAAGCTTTCTTT.

This chain links TRBV5-4 with TRBJ2-2; 10 positions agree with TRBD1. Germline CDR1 and CDR2: SGHNT and YYREEE (reference sequence). The CDR3 covers 15 residues. V dropped 2 bases and J dropped 7; count of bases not matched to a gene: 5. CDR3 protein: CASSFPGQGIGELFF. As DNA, the CDR3 is TGTGCCAGCAGCTTTCCGGGACAGGGGATCGGGGAGCTGTTTTTT.

The DNA of the CDR3 is TGTGCCAGCAGCCGGGACGGAGGTGACTACGAGCAGTACTTC. Its protein is CASSRDGGDYEQYF. The rearrangement links TRBV7-2 to TRBJ2-7, with D possibly being TRBD1 or TRBD2 (5 bases each). This CDR3 has 14 amino acids. V lost 5 bases and J lost 3, with 14 bases in between. The germline V gene has CDR1 SGHTA and CDR2 FQGNSA. Based on the CDR3 plus reference TRBV7-2 and TRBJ2-7, the full variable domain is GAGVSQSPSNKVTEKGKDVELRCDPISGHTALYWYRQSLGQGLEFLIYFQGNSAPDKSGLPSDRFSAERTGGSVSTLTIQRTQQEDSAVYLCASSRDGGDYEQYFGPGTRLTVT.

This rearrangement joins TRBV19 to TRBJ1-1; no definite D call. Trimming pared 5 bases from V and 5 bases from J, leaving 9 bases between. CDR1 is LNHDA and CDR2 is SQIVND in the germline V gene (reference sequence). CDR3 size: 12 residues. The CDR3 DNA sequence: TGTGCCAGTAGTTCTGGTGGGACTGAAGCTTTCTTT. Protein product: CASSSGGTEAFF.

The chain links TRBV9 to TRBJ2-7; D is ambiguous. CDR3 length: 14 residues. Germline CDR1 SGDLS, CDR2 YYNGEE. V was clipped by 4 bases and J by 2 bases, with 13 bases between them. CDR3 region: CASSPTSVPYEQYF. In DNA, the CDR3 is TGTGCCAGCAGCCCAACGTCGGTTCCCTACGAGCAGTACTTC.

This sequence joins TRBV5-6 and TRBJ2-3; 8 bases align to TRBD1. The CDR3 totals 17 residues. Germline V CDR1 and CDR2: SGHDT, YYEEEE. V shed 4 bases, J shed 0 bases, and the junction held 10 bases outside the gene matches. CDR3 coding DNA: TGTGCCAGCAGCGATCGGCAGGGGGCGAGAAGCACAGATACGCAGTATTTT. This sequence encodes CASSDRQGARSTDTQYF.

V is TRBV13 and J is TRBJ2-2, with a tentative D call TRBD2 (6 bases). The germline V and J ends were trimmed by 5 bases and 5 bases, with 18 bases remaining between them. The CDR3 extends over 16 amino acids. CDR1 PRHDT and CDR2 FYEKMQ come from the germline V gene (reference sequence). CDR3 nucleotide sequence: TGTGCCAGCAGCCCCCCGGCAGGAGGGGAGACCGGGGAGCTGTTTTTT. Its translation is CASSPPAGGETGELFF.